These 26 T cell receptor beta chains share one sample of origin, sequenced in a study of radiation and T cells in renal cell carcinoma. Indicated time point: baseline pretreatment blood. Documented treatment: 15 Gy SBRT to primary tumor, nephrectomy 4 weeks later. The protocol was immunoSEQ multiplex PCR, while the TCRdb copy is restricted to in-frame clones and leaves out a portion. The table lists over 85,000 clones, 82% of them singletons. Source: blood, taken from a patient whose treatment included radiotherapy and nephrectomy. The receptors stem from a man between 60 and 70 years old with renal cell carcinoma.

This rearrangement joins TRBV7-9 to TRBJ2-5; tentatively, D is TRBD2 (5 bases). The CDR3 has 13 residues. V was pared by 11 bases and J by 2 bases, with 15 bases between. The V gene's germline CDR1 is SEHNR and CDR2 FQNEAQ (reference sequence). Written as DNA, the CDR3 is TGTGCCCTTGGGGAGCCCCCTCAAGAGACCCAGTACTTC. It encodes CALGEPPQETQYF.

V usage is TRBV7-2 and J usage is TRBJ1-2, with 9 positions matching TRBD1. The CDR3 has 15 residues. Trimming took 3 bases from V and 2 from J; bases not matched to a gene: 4. The germline V gene has CDR1 SGHTA and CDR2 FQGNSA. The CDR3, as DNA: TGTGCCAGCAGCTTTACAGGGGGCGCAAACTATGGCTACACCTTC. Translation: CASSFTGGANYGYTF.

The chain couples TRBV4-2 to TRBJ1-3; D gene ambiguous. Germline CDR1 is LGHNA and CDR2 is YNFKEQ. The CDR3 has 15 amino acids. V lost 3 bases, J lost 0 bases, and 9 bases lay in between. The CDR3 DNA reads as TGTGCCAGCAGCCAGGACGGGAGCTCTGGAAACACCATATATTTT. Its protein product is CASSQDGSSGNTIYF.

The rearrangement links TRBV27 to TRBJ1-2; 7 nucleotides line up with TRBD1. CDR1 is MNHEY, CDR2 SMNVEV, per germline (reference sequence). Trimming cost V 6 bases and J 2 bases; bases outside gene matches: 6. The CDR3 is made up of 14 amino acids. The CDR3 DNA follows: TGTGCCAGCAGAGCAGGGACAGTCAACTATGGCTACACCTTC. This codes for CASRAGTVNYGYTF.

The chain carries TRBV5-4 and TRBJ2-6; D possibly corresponds to TRBD1 (5 bases). V lost 2 bases and J lost 3, with 6 bases in between. Germline V CDR1 and CDR2: SGHNT, YYREEE (reference sequence). The CDR3 totals 14 residues. CDR3 bases: TGTGCCAGCAGCTTCAGGGATGGGGCCAACGTCCTGACTTTC. It encodes CASSFRDGANVLTF. The full variable domain, rest sourced from reference TRBV5-4 and TRBJ2-6, is ETGVTQSPTHLIKTRGQQVTLRCSSQSGHNTVSWYQQALGQGPQFIFQYYREEENGRGNFPPRFSGLQFPNYSSELNVNALELDDSALYLCASSFRDGANVLTFGAGSRLTVL.

This clone was seen once. The chain uses TRBV7-2 and TRBJ2-7; D is unclear. Germline assignment: CDR1 SGHTA and CDR2 FQGNSA. The V and J ends lost 4 bases and 6 bases respectively, with 13 bases between them. The CDR3 contains 13 residues. In DNA, the CDR3 is TGTGCCAGCAGCTCCTACCGCGGTCTCGAGCAGTACTTC. It specifies CASSSYRGLEQYF.

The gene calls are TRBV27 and TRBJ2-3; 7 nucleotides line up with TRBD2. V shed 3 bases, J shed 2 bases, and the junction held 5 bases outside the gene matches. Germline V gene sequence: CDR1 MNHEY, CDR2 SMNVEV (reference sequence). This CDR3 region has 15 residues. In nucleotides, the CDR3 is TGTGCCAGCAGTTTGGGGGGGACTGACACAGATACGCAGTATTTT. This sequence encodes CASSLGGTDTDTQYF.

The chain uses TRBV19 and TRBJ1-5; 7 bases fit TRBD1. The germline CDR1 and CDR2 sequences are LNHDA and SQIVND (reference sequence). This CDR3 is built from 16 residues. The junction had 6 bases not matched to a gene; V was cut back by 4 bases and J by 0 bases. The CDR3 spells CASSRTGDYSNQPQHF. CDR3 DNA sequence: TGTGCCAGTAGTAGGACAGGAGATTATAGCAATCAGCCCCAGCATTTT.

This clone was recorded once. This chain joins TRBV7-9 and TRBJ1-2; 10 bases align to TRBD1. CDR3 length: 13 residues. Germline CDR1 reads SEHNR; CDR2 reads FQNEAQ (reference sequence). V dropped 0 bases and J dropped 13; count of bases not matched to a gene: 5. The CDR3 loop reads CASSLARDRGATF. The DNA for the CDR3 is TGTGCCAGCAGCTTAGCCCGGGACAGGGGCGCCACCTTC.

The rearrangement joins TRBV10-2 to TRBJ2-5; no reliable D call. Trimming shortened V by 10 bases and J by 12 bases, and 12 bases separated the two germline ends. The CDR3 extends over 9 amino acids. In germline, CDR1 is WSHSY, CDR2 SAAADI. CDR3 sequence: CATSGNKYF. The CDR3 DNA reads as TGCGCCACATCAGGTAACAAGTACTTC.

V usage is TRBV6-1 and J usage is TRBJ1-5, with D maybe TRBD1 (6 bases). The CDR3 has 16 amino acids. The V end was cut by 4 bases, the J end by 0 bases, with 13 bases between. CDR1 and CDR2 from the germline V gene are MNHNS and SASEGT. CDR3 protein: CASSAPGQYSNQPQHF. In nucleotides, the CDR3 is TGTGCCAGCAGTGCGCCCGGACAGTATAGCAATCAGCCCCAGCATTTT.

The chain couples TRBV5-8 to TRBJ1-5; possibly TRBD1 for D (6 bases). Trimming stripped 0 bases from V and 0 bases from J, with 7 bases between. Germline V lookup: CDR1 SGHTS, CDR2 YDEGEE. The CDR3 loop spans 15 amino acids. The DNA for the CDR3 is TGTGCCAGCAGCTTGGGACAGGATAGCAATCAGCCCCAGCATTTT. Translated: CASSLGQDSNQPQHF. The complete variable domain, with remaining parts taken from reference TRBV5-8 and TRBJ1-5, reads EAGVTQSPTHLIKTRGQQATLRCSPISGHTSVYWYQQALGLGLQFLLWYDEGEERNRGNFPPRFSGRQFPNYSSELNVNALELEDSALYLCASSLGQDSNQPQHFGDGTRLSIL.

V gene TRBV19 combines with J gene TRBJ2-7, with 9 bases fitting TRBD1. CDR1 is LNHDA, CDR2 SQIVND, per germline (reference sequence). The ends lost 5 bases at V and 3 bases at J; junction bases unmatched: 2. The CDR3 is 13 amino acids. The DNA for the CDR3 is TGTGCCAGTAGTCGGACAGGGGACTACGAGCAGTACTTC. Its translation is CASSRTGDYEQYF.

V is TRBV18 and J is TRBJ1-5; D unclear. The germline V and J ends were trimmed by 5 bases and 5 bases, with 10 bases remaining between them. The CDR3 consists of 13 residues. Germline lookup yields CDR1 KGHSH and CDR2 LQKENI. This CDR3 reads CASSLDPDQPQHF. DNA for the CDR3: TGTGCCAGCTCATTGGATCCGGATCAGCCCCAGCATTTT.

The rearrangement uses TRBV7-9 and TRBJ1-1; D not resolved. Germline V gives CDR1 SEHNR, CDR2 FQNEAQ (reference sequence). This CDR3 is 15 amino acids long. Trimming stripped 1 base from V and 0 bases from J, with 9 bases between. As DNA, the CDR3 is TGTGCCAGCAGCTTAGATGGGCGCTTGAACACTGAAGCTTTCTTT. Protein sequence: CASSLDGRLNTEAFF.

The chain recombines TRBV18 with TRBJ1-2; tentative D call: TRBD1 (6 bases). Trimming stripped 2 bases from V and 0 bases from J, with 10 bases between. The CDR3 has 15 amino acids. Germline V gene sequence: CDR1 KGHSH, CDR2 LQKENI. CDR3 nucleotide sequence: TGTGCCAGCTCACCAAACAGGGACGCTAACTATGGCTACACCTTC. This codes for CASSPNRDANYGYTF.

V usage is TRBV19 and J usage is TRBJ1-2, with D hard to call. Germline loops: CDR1 LNHDA, CDR2 SQIVND (reference sequence). There are 17 residues in the CDR3. V shed 6 bases and J shed 7 bases, with 27 bases lying between them. In DNA form, the CDR3 reads TGTGCCAGTAGGCGTTTTACCGGCAGGAACCTTTCGGGTGGCTACACCTTC. Its protein product is CASRRFTGRNLSGGYTF.

CDR3 nucleotides: TGCGCCAGCAGCCGCAGACTAGGGTCCTACAATGAGCAGTTCTTC. This sequence encodes CASSRRLGSYNEQFF. The chain recombines TRBV5-1 with TRBJ2-1; D perhaps matches TRBD2 (6 bases). V was clipped by 4 bases and J by 1 base, with 12 bases between them. Germline CDR1 SGHRS, CDR2 YFSETQ. CDR3 length: 15 residues.

The V call is TRBV7-3, the J call TRBJ2-7, with 16 positions matching TRBD2. V dropped 5 bases and J dropped 3; count of bases not matched to a gene: 4. The CDR3 is 16 residues long. Per germline, CDR1 SGHTA and CDR2 FQGTGA. Written as DNA, the CDR3 is TGTGCCAGCAGCATGGGACTAGCGGGAGGGGGCTACGAGCAGTACTTC. Its translation is CASSMGLAGGGYEQYF.

The chain recombines TRBV28 with TRBJ2-7; 8 nucleotides line up with TRBD2. In germline, CDR1 is MDHEN, CDR2 SYDVKM. With V trimmed by 3 bases and J by 4 bases, 5 bases remained unmatched. CDR3 size: 14 residues. CDR3: CASSFLAGVYEQYF. Written as DNA, the CDR3 is TGTGCCAGCAGTTTCCTAGCGGGTGTTTACGAGCAGTACTTC.

This clone was detected ten times or more. The chain links TRBV4-1 to TRBJ1-2; no reliable D call. The V end lost 1 base, the J end lost 4 bases, and 19 bases lay between the germline ends. Germline loops: CDR1 MGHRA, CDR2 YSYEKL. This CDR3 comprises 17 residues. The DNA of the CDR3 is TGCGCCAGCAGCCAAGGGCTTCGGGGAAGAAAAGGCTATGGCTACACCTTC. This gives the protein CASSQGLRGRKGYGYTF.

The rearrangement links TRBV5-1 to TRBJ2-3; 8 bases line up with TRBD2. J lost 5 bases, V lost 6 bases, and 17 bases had no gene match. CDR3 length equals 17 residues. Germline values: CDR1 SGHRS, CDR2 YFSETQ. The CDR3 spells CASTPSGGGGSGDTQYF. CDR3 nucleotides: TGCGCCAGCACTCCTTCCGGGGGGGGCGGATCGGGAGATACGCAGTATTTT.

The chain links TRBV5-1 to TRBJ2-7; 7 bases line up with TRBD2. The germline V gene has CDR1 SGHRS and CDR2 YFSETQ. This CDR3 comprises 13 residues. The junction had 9 bases not matched to a gene; V was cut back by 10 bases and J by 2 bases. In DNA form, the CDR3 reads TGCGCCTCCGCCAAAACTAGCGCCTACGAGCAGTACTTC. This gives the protein CASAKTSAYEQYF.

In this sample, this clone turned up a few times. The chain couples TRBV19 to TRBJ1-1; 10 positions match TRBD1. V trimming: 8 bases; J trimming: 4 bases; junction bases outside the gene matches: 4. Germline-derived CDR1 and CDR2 are LNHDA and SQIVND (reference sequence). This CDR3 has 13 residues. CDR3 coding DNA: TGTGCCAGTCGTCGACAGGGGGCCACTGAAGCTTTCTTT. This codes for CASRRQGATEAFF.

This rearrangement joins TRBV29-1 to TRBJ2-6; no firm D call. Between the trimmed V and J ends, which lost 5 bases and 1 base, there was a span of 6 bases. Germline V gives CDR1 SQVTM, CDR2 ANQGSEA. This CDR3 has 13 residues. The CDR3: CSVPVSGANVLTF. CDR3 nucleotides: TGCAGCGTTCCGGTTTCTGGGGCCAACGTCCTGACTTTC.

Worth noting for this clone: The limits of the CDR3 on the DNA are not certain, so only TCRdb's listed CDR3 is given. The CDR3 sequence: CAWSTSGGVRRLYF. This chain links TRBV30 with TRBJ1-3. Germline loops: CDR1 GTSNPN, CDR2 SVGIG (reference sequence). The CDR3 adds up to 14 amino acids, both ends counted.